One and the same sample provided the 25 T cell receptor beta chains below, sequenced in a study of OX40 agonist ivuxolimab in advanced cancers. Clones were read by immunoSEQ multiplex PCR, and TCRdb kept only the in-frame ones, dropping some. The repertoire holds about 96,000 clones, with roughly 91% as singletons. The sample consisted of CD4+ or CD8+ T cells sorted from blood, taken in a trial of the OX40 agonist ivuxolimab. The receptors here all came from an adult with an advanced solid tumor such as melanoma, head and neck, liver or kidney cancer.

This sequence joins TRBV5-6 and TRBJ2-7; D gene unclear. This CDR3 contains 15 residues. Trimming left V 5 bases short and J 0 bases short, with 15 bases between. Germline V gives CDR1 SGHDT, CDR2 YYEEEE. In DNA form, the CDR3 reads TGTGCCAGCAGTCCGCGAGTCAGGAGCTCCTACGAGCAGTACTTC. It specifies CASSPRVRSSYEQYF.

The chain is built from TRBV10-3 and TRBJ1-1; tentatively, D is TRBD1 (5 bases). The CDR3 extends over 13 amino acids. Trimming cost V 9 bases and J 5 bases, with 16 bases left between them. The V gene's germline CDR1 is ENHRY and CDR2 SYGVKD. The CDR3 sequence: CAITDIPETEAFF. In nucleotides, the CDR3 is TGTGCCATAACGGACATCCCCGAAACTGAAGCTTTCTTT.

The chain uses TRBV19 and TRBJ2-7, with 8 bases that match TRBD1. Trimming at V came to 5 bases and at J to 7 bases, leaving 10 bases not matched to a gene. The CDR3 is 14 residues long. The germline CDR1 and CDR2 sequences are LNHDA and SQIVND (reference sequence). The CDR3 reads CASSPGTGPREQYF. In DNA, the CDR3 is TGTGCCAGTAGTCCGGGGACAGGCCCCCGGGAGCAGTACTTC.

The V and J genes are TRBV18 and TRBJ2-1, with a weak D call TRBD2 (5 bases). CDR1 and CDR2 (germline): KGHSH, LQKENI. The V end lost 1 base, the J end lost 9 bases, and 10 bases lay between the germline ends. The CDR3 sequence is 13 residues long. The CDR3 sequence: CASSPQASTEQFF. CDR3 sequence (DNA): TGTGCCAGCTCACCACAGGCTAGCACTGAGCAGTTCTTC.

The V gene is TRBV5-1, the J gene TRBJ1-1; 7 nucleotides align to TRBD1. V trimming: 5 bases; J trimming: 1 base; junction bases outside the gene matches: 23. CDR1 and CDR2 from the germline V gene are SGHRS and YFSETQ. The CDR3 contains 20 residues. The CDR3 is CASSPQGVRMARAENTEAFF. The CDR3 coding sequence is TGCGCCAGCAGTCCTCAGGGGGTTCGGATGGCACGGGCAGAGAACACTGAAGCTTTCTTT.

The V gene is TRBV19, the J gene TRBJ1-5, with 10 positions matching TRBD1. The CDR3 totals 15 residues. Germline V gene lookup returns CDR1 LNHDA and CDR2 SQIVND (reference sequence). V was pared by 6 bases and J by 5 bases, with 7 bases of the junction left unmatched. CDR3 loop: CASRRDRGGDQPQHF. The CDR3 coding sequence is TGTGCCAGTAGGCGGGACAGGGGAGGGGATCAGCCCCAGCATTTT. Using reference TRBV19 and TRBJ1-5 for the parts outside the CDR3, the full variable domain is DGGITQSPKYLFRKEGQNVTLSCEQNLNHDAMYWYRQDPGQGLRLIYYSQIVNDFQKGDIAEGYSVSREKKESFPLTVTSAQKNPTAFYLCASRRDRGGDQPQHFGDGTRLSIL.

The chain employs TRBV30 and TRBJ1-1; D possibly corresponds to TRBD1 (6 bases). CDR1 is GTSNPN, CDR2 SVGIG, per germline (reference sequence). The V end was cut by 0 bases, the J end by 4 bases, with 9 bases between. This CDR3 has 13 residues. CDR3 sequence (DNA): TGTGCCTGGAGTGTAGGAGGGGGCACTGAAGCTTTCTTT. Translated, it gives CAWSVGGGTEAFF.

This chain uses TRBV5-1 with TRBJ2-1; 7 nucleotides agree with TRBD2. J lost 3 bases, V lost 5 bases, and 5 bases had no gene match. The CDR3 totals 14 residues. Germline CDR1 reads SGHRS; CDR2 reads YFSETQ. Here the CDR3 reads CASSLPSGYNEQFF. The CDR3 nucleotides read TGCGCCAGCAGTCTTCCTAGCGGCTACAATGAGCAGTTCTTC.

The chain links TRBV9 to TRBJ2-3; 11 bases map to TRBD2. Germline V lookup: CDR1 SGDLS, CDR2 YYNGEE. The CDR3 loop spans 18 amino acids. Germline trimming cut 4 bases from V and 0 bases from J; bases unmatched to any gene: 10. The CDR3 bases are TGTGCCAGCAGCCGACAACTAGGGACTAGCGGTAGCACAGATACGCAGTATTTT. It translates to CASSRQLGTSGSTDTQYF.

The CDR3 bases are TGTGCCAGCAGTGGACACAGGGCTGGCTACACCTTC. Translation gives CASSGHRAGYTF. V is TRBV28 and J is TRBJ1-2; D may be TRBD1 (6 bases). This CDR3 spans 12 amino acids. V was cut by 5 bases and J by 7 bases, with 11 bases left in between. From germline, CDR1 is MDHEN and CDR2 SYDVKM.

The chain combines TRBV18 with TRBJ1-2; D ambiguous. CDR1 is KGHSH, CDR2 LQKENI, per germline. The length of the CDR3 is 15 residues. V lost 4 bases to trimming and J lost 4 bases, with 16 bases between them. CDR3 sequence reads: CASSREEWLTYGYTF. Here the CDR3 DNA reads TGTGCCAGCTCACGGGAAGAATGGTTGACCTATGGCTACACCTTC.

This clone was counted once. V and J are TRBV28 and TRBJ2-7; TRBD1 aligns across 8 bases. V trimming: 6 bases; J trimming: 2 bases; junction bases outside the gene matches: 9. The CDR3 has 15 residues. The V gene's germline CDR1 is MDHEN and CDR2 SYDVKM. The CDR3 coding sequence is TGTGCCAGCAGCACCCCAGGGGGCGTTCCCTACGAGCAGTACTTC. This encodes CASSTPGGVPYEQYF. The variable domain in full, with the rest retrieved from reference TRBV28 and TRBJ2-7, is DVKVTQSSRYLVKRTGEKVFLECVQDMDHENMFWYRQDPGLGLRLIYFSYDVKMKEKGDIPEGYSVSREKKERFSLILESASTNQTSMYLCASSTPGGVPYEQYFGPGTRLTVT.

The chain links TRBV18 to TRBJ2-1; TRBD2 matches at 14 bases. J was trimmed by 10 bases and V by 1 base; bases with no gene match: 6. The CDR3 is 16 amino acids. Germline CDR1 KGHSH, CDR2 LQKENI. CDR3 DNA: TGTGCCAGCTCACCACTTGATGGACTAGCGGGAGGCGAGCAGTTCTTC. Translated, it gives CASSPLDGLAGGEQFF. The full variable domain, completed using reference TRBV18 and TRBJ2-1, is NAGVMQNPRHLVRRRGQEARLRCSPMKGHSHVYWYRQLPEEGLKFMVYLQKENIIDESGMPKERFSAEFPKEGPSILRIQQVVRGDSAAYFCASSPLDGLAGGEQFFGPGTRLTVL.

The J gene is TRBJ1-2, the V gene TRBV7-9, with 9 bases lining up with TRBD1. The V gene end was trimmed by 2 bases and the J gene end by 6 bases; junction bases not matched to a gene: 4. The CDR3 is 14 residues long. Germline loops: CDR1 SEHNR, CDR2 FQNEAQ (reference sequence). Written as DNA, the CDR3 is TGTGCCAGCAGCTTAACGGGACAGGGTAATGGCTACACCTTC. It codes for CASSLTGQGNGYTF.

The rearrangement uses TRBV9 and TRBJ2-1, with a weak D call TRBD1 (5 bases). The V and J ends lost 0 bases and 0 bases respectively, with 16 bases between them. The CDR3 is made up of 18 amino acids. Per the germline V gene, CDR1 is SGDLS and CDR2 is YYNGEE. The CDR3, as DNA: TGTGCCAGCAGCGTAGCTGTGGGGCTATCCAGCTCCTACAATGAGCAGTTCTTC. Translation gives CASSVAVGLSSSYNEQFF.

The chain joins TRBV11-3 to TRBJ2-5; the D gene is possibly TRBD2 (6 bases). The germline V and J ends were trimmed by 0 bases and 4 bases, with 6 bases remaining between them. CDR1 and CDR2 from the germline V gene are SGHNT and YENEEA. The CDR3 covers 13 residues. CDR3 loop: CASSLEAGETQYF. Written as DNA, the CDR3 is TGTGCCAGCAGCTTAGAAGCGGGAGAGACCCAGTACTTC.

V usage is TRBV5-1 and J usage is TRBJ2-3; D gene unclear. Germline V gene data show CDR1 as SGHRS and CDR2 as YFSETQ. Trimming took off 2 bases at V and 0 bases at J, with 10 bases between the two ends. This CDR3 has 15 residues. This CDR3 is CASSFQVASTDTQYF. The CDR3 nucleotides are TGCGCCAGCAGCTTCCAGGTGGCTAGCACAGATACGCAGTATTTT.

This chain joins TRBV28 and TRBJ1-2, with 8 positions matching TRBD1. J lost 12 bases, V lost 10 bases, and 10 bases had no gene match. The CDR3 is 11 residues long. Germline CDR1 reads MDHEN; CDR2 reads SYDVKM. The CDR3 reads CATQGASSDTF. The CDR3 bases are TGTGCCACCCAGGGGGCGTCGTCTGACACCTTC.

This clone showed up just once. The V and J genes are TRBV4-3 and TRBJ1-2; D remains ambiguous. Trimming cost V 0 bases and J 4 bases, with 15 bases left between them. Germline-derived CDR1 and CDR2 are LGHNA and YSLEER. This CDR3 has 16 residues. DNA of the CDR3: TGCGCCAGCAGCCAAGAGACAATGGGCAGACCCTATGGCTACACCTTC. This gives the protein CASSQETMGRPYGYTF.

The rearrangement uses TRBV5-5 and TRBJ2-7, with 12 bases identical to TRBD2. V was pared by 0 bases and J by 5 bases, with 6 bases of the junction left unmatched. CDR1 and CDR2 from the germline V gene are SGHKS and YYEKEE (reference sequence). CDR3 length: 16 amino acids. The CDR3 reads CASSLASTSGSHEQYF. In nucleotides, the CDR3 is TGTGCCAGCAGCTTGGCCTCGACTAGCGGGAGCCACGAGCAGTACTTC.

In DNA, the CDR3 is TGTGCCAGTAGTATCTCGATACAGGGAGGCACCGGGGAGCTGTTTTTT. Translation gives CASSISIQGGTGELFF. The genes are TRBV19 and TRBJ2-2; D possibly uses TRBD1 or TRBD2 (6 bases each). This CDR3 comprises 16 residues. V gave up 3 bases and J gave up 4 bases, with 15 bases separating them. Germline CDR1 reads LNHDA; CDR2 reads SQIVND (reference sequence). The whole variable domain, remainder taken from reference TRBV19 and TRBJ2-2, is DGGITQSPKYLFRKEGQNVTLSCEQNLNHDAMYWYRQDPGQGLRLIYYSQIVNDFQKGDIAEGYSVSREKKESFPLTVTSAQKNPTAFYLCASSISIQGGTGELFFGEGSRLTVL.

This clone was observed once. The chain couples TRBV4-3 to TRBJ2-1; 11 positions agree with TRBD2. CDR1 is LGHNA and CDR2 is YSLEER in the germline V gene. This CDR3 contains 15 residues. The V gene end was trimmed by 6 bases and the J gene end by 7 bases; junction bases not matched to a gene: 8. CDR3 region: CASRTLAGDLNEQFF. The CDR3 bases are TGCGCCAGCAGGACACTAGCGGGAGATTTAAATGAGCAGTTCTTC.

The chain is built from TRBV2 and TRBJ2-1; D perhaps matches TRBD1 (5 bases). Looked up from germline, CDR1 is SNHLY and CDR2 is FYNNEI. Trimming took off 3 bases at V and 8 bases at J, with 17 bases between the two ends. The CDR3 runs 15 residues. The CDR3, as DNA: TGTGCCAGCAGTGACCAGGGCAGTGTATACCATGAGCAGTTCTTC. Residues: CASSDQGSVYHEQFF.

This rearrangement joins TRBV28 to TRBJ1-1, with D perhaps TRBD1 (5 bases). CDR1 MDHEN and CDR2 SYDVKM come from the germline V gene. V shed 9 bases and J shed 5 bases, with 22 bases lying between them. There are 15 residues in the CDR3. The CDR3 protein is CASSLGEAGKTEAFF. DNA of the CDR3: TGTGCCAGTTCGTTGGGGGAGGCGGGTAAGACTGAAGCTTTCTTT. Full variable domain (missing parts from reference TRBV28 and TRBJ1-1): DVKVTQSSRYLVKRTGEKVFLECVQDMDHENMFWYRQDPGLGLRLIYFSYDVKMKEKGDIPEGYSVSREKKERFSLILESASTNQTSMYLCASSLGEAGKTEAFFGQGTRLTVV.

V usage is TRBV6-5 and J usage is TRBJ2-5; tentative D call: TRBD1 (5 bases). The DNA end favors TRBJ2-7, so the J call may be wrong. This CDR3 contains 11 residues. Germline CDR1 and CDR2: MNHEY and SVGAGI. In DNA, the CDR3 is TGTGCCAGCACTCAGGGTTACGAGCAGTACTTC. It yields the protein CASTQGYEQYF.